This TCR beta chain was profiled in a study of brain T cells in children with intractable seizures. Sequencing was limited to surgery cases with top T cell transcript signatures in brain tissue. Before surgery, patients took at least one anti-epileptic drug. Here immunoSEQ multiplex PCR was the method, and the copy in TCRdb shows in-frame clones only, minus some. Counted here are 62,000 or so clones, about 96% occurring once; the ten biggest clones make up 0.3% to 0.45%. V was cut by 4 bases and J by 2 bases, with 9 bases left in between. The CDR3 runs 13 residues. The germline V gene encodes CDR1 MNHEY and CDR2 SVGEGT.

This sample comprised peripheral blood, obtained at surgery. This clonotype originated in a boy under three years old with focal cortical dysplasia and intractable seizures. The rearrangement uses TRBV6-2 or TRBV6-3 and TRBJ2-7, with D possibly matching TRBD2 (5 bases). This CDR3 is CASSSPSPYEQYF. The DNA of the CDR3 is TGTGCCAGCAGTTCGCCTAGCCCCTACGAGCAGTACTTC.